These 2 T cell receptor beta chains share one sample of origin, sequenced in a study of regulatory T cells in long-lasting Graves disease. Specified time point: persistent/refractory GD, antithyroid drugs over 5 years with positive TRAb. With RNA extracted from PBMCs as input, the TCR library was made. For TCR beta, libraries came from iRepertoire HTBI primers and Arm-PCR of CDR3 regions. Using its own MiXCR run on the multiplex PCR reads, TCRdb lists one record per CDR3 protein. The repertoire consists of almost 350,000 distinct CDR3 sequences, with around a fifth occurring once and the leading ten covering about 29%. Sequencing was performed on peripheral blood mononuclear cells (PBMCs), taken when the disease was refractory, from a patient treated with antithyroid drugs. The source is a female donor with Graves disease.

The chain joins TRBV7-9 to TRBJ2-7; the D gene is possibly TRBD1 (6 bases). Germline V gives CDR1 SEHNR, CDR2 FQNEAQ (reference sequence). The CDR3 has 16 amino acids. V was trimmed by 0 bases and J by 4 bases, leaving 16 bases between them. The CDR3 spells CASSLAPRGGRYEQYF. CDR3 coding DNA: TGTGCCAGCAGCTTAGCCCCTCGTGGGGGCCGGTACGAGCAGTACTTC.

This clonotype was seen at least ten times. The V and J genes are TRBV10-3 and TRBJ1-4; no clear D. The CDR3 covers 17 residues. V was pared by 0 bases and J by 2 bases, with 13 bases between. The germline gives CDR1 ENHRY, CDR2 SYGVKD. The CDR3 reads CAISESMGKGTNEKLFF. The CDR3 nucleotides read TGTGCCATCAGTGAGTCGATGGGCAAGGGTACTAATGAAAAACTGTTTTTT.